The 16 T cell receptor beta chains given below trace back to one sample, sequenced in a study of tumour-infiltrating T cells in Burkitt lymphoma. The data were produced by immunoSEQ multiplex PCR, yet TCRdb's version contains in-frame clones alone and is incomplete. Among 13,000 to 15,000 clones listed, approximately 30% were seen once. Sequencing was carried out using tumor tissue. The receptors originated from a human donor with diffuse large B-cell lymphoma.

The chain uses TRBV30 and TRBJ1-1; D might be TRBD1 (6 bases). Germline loops: CDR1 GTSNPN, CDR2 SVGIG (reference sequence). This CDR3 region has 13 residues. V was cut by 0 bases and J by 4 bases, with 9 bases left in between. The CDR3 nucleotides read TGTGCCTGGAGTGTAACAGGGAGCACTGAAGCTTTCTTT. It translates to CAWSVTGSTEAFF. Variable domain in full (rest from reference TRBV30 and TRBJ1-1): SQTIHQWPATLVQPVGSPLSLECTVEGTSNPNLYWYRQAAGRGLQLLFYSVGIGQISSEVPQNLSASRPQDRQFILSSKKLLLSDSGFYLCAWSVTGSTEAFFGQGTRLTVV.

DNA for the CDR3: TGTGCCAGCTCACCTCTAGGGGGTAACGGACAAACAGATACGCAGTATTTT. Its protein product is CASSPLGGNGQTDTQYF. The chain uses TRBV18 and TRBJ2-3; tentative D call: TRBD1 (6 bases). CDR3 length equals 17 residues. Germline V lookup: CDR1 KGHSH, CDR2 LQKENI. V shed 3 bases and J shed 3 bases, with 19 bases lying between them.

A single count supports this clone. The rearrangement uses TRBV7-8 and TRBJ2-7; D unclear. Germline loops: CDR1 SGHVS, CDR2 FQNEAQ. CDR3 length: 15 amino acids. Trimming stripped 5 bases from V and 0 bases from J, with 14 bases between. In DNA form, the CDR3 reads TGTGCCAGCAGCCCCACCGGTCAGAGCTCCTACGAGCAGTACTTC. Its protein product is CASSPTGQSSYEQYF.

V is TRBV2 and J is TRBJ1-1; D may be TRBD1 (6 bases). The CDR3 runs 13 residues. CDR1 and CDR2 from the germline V gene are SNHLY and FYNNEI. Trimming removed 6 bases from V and 1 base from J, with 9 bases in between. The DNA for the CDR3 is TGTGCCAGCAGGACGGACAGGAACACTGAAGCTTTCTTT. Translating it yields CASRTDRNTEAFF.

The chain carries TRBV2 and TRBJ1-2; D gene unclear. Per germline, CDR1 SNHLY and CDR2 FYNNEI. The CDR3 contains 14 residues. Trimming took off 1 base at V and 4 bases at J, with 10 bases between the two ends. CDR3 DNA: TGTGCCAGCAGTGAAGAAACCTTTACCTATGGCTACACCTTC. It is translated as CASSEETFTYGYTF.

This clone turned up a few times. The genes are TRBV2 and TRBJ1-1; D ambiguous. Germline assignment: CDR1 SNHLY and CDR2 FYNNEI. This CDR3 is 13 amino acids long. V lost 2 bases and J 4 bases, leaving 8 bases between the germline ends. In DNA form, the CDR3 reads TGTGCCAGCAGTGAACCAAGAAGCACTGAAGCTTTCTTT. Protein sequence: CASSEPRSTEAFF. The variable domain in full, with the rest retrieved from reference TRBV2 and TRBJ1-1, is EPEVTQTPSHQVTQMGQEVILRCVPISNHLYFYWYRQILGQKVEFLVSFYNNEISEKSEIFDDQFSVERPDGSNFTLKIRSTKLEDSAMYFCASSEPRSTEAFFGQGTRLTVV.

The chain uses TRBV5-4 and TRBJ2-1; 11 bases match TRBD2. The CDR3 length is 15 residues. The germline V gene encodes CDR1 SGHNT and CDR2 YYREEE (reference sequence). Trimming cost V 4 bases and J 8 bases; bases outside gene matches: 8. DNA of the CDR3: TGTGCCAGCAGCCCTAGCGGGAGGACAGGCGATGAGCAGTTCTTC. Amino acids: CASSPSGRTGDEQFF.

This clone was seen a handful of times. The CDR3 coding sequence is TGTGCCAGTAGTATAGGGGCCGGGTCCCGGACCAATCAGCCCCAGCATTTT. It is translated as CASSIGAGSRTNQPQHF. The V and J genes are TRBV19 and TRBJ1-5; D unclear. Trimming stripped 1 base from V and 3 bases from J, with 16 bases between. CDR1 and CDR2 from the germline V gene are LNHDA and SQIVND (reference sequence). This CDR3 has 17 amino acids.

The chain couples TRBV7-6 to TRBJ1-4, with D unclear. Per germline, CDR1 SGHVS and CDR2 FNYEAQ. V dropped 5 bases and J dropped 6 bases, with 7 bases sitting between them. This CDR3 spans 12 amino acids. CDR3 DNA: TGTGCCAGCAGCAGAAGCGATGAAAAACTGTTTTTT. Its protein product is CASSRSDEKLFF.

This clone is medium-sized within its sample. The chain has TRBV30 and TRBJ1-5; 9 bases are a match to TRBD1. The CDR3 extends over 15 amino acids. The V gene end was trimmed by 2 bases and the J gene end by 0 bases; junction bases not matched to a gene: 2. The germline V gene encodes CDR1 GTSNPN and CDR2 SVGIG (reference sequence). In nucleotides, the CDR3 is TGTGCCTGGAGTCGGACAGGGGATAGCAATCAGCCCCAGCATTTT. Its translation is CAWSRTGDSNQPQHF.

This rearrangement joins TRBV19 to TRBJ1-1, with D uncertain. Germline values: CDR1 LNHDA, CDR2 SQIVND (reference sequence). Deletions cut 3 bases from V and 1 base from J, with 6 bases between. This CDR3 has 13 residues. The CDR3: CASSIDTNTEAFF. The CDR3 coding sequence is TGTGCCAGTAGTATTGACACGAACACTGAAGCTTTCTTT.

The V gene is TRBV27, the J gene TRBJ2-1; possible D gene TRBD2, 6 bases. Trimming took off 5 bases at V and 16 bases at J, with 15 bases between the two ends. The germline V gene has CDR1 MNHEY and CDR2 SMNVEV (reference sequence). CDR3 length: 11 amino acids. Here the CDR3 reads CASSRLGVYFF. For the CDR3, the DNA is TGTGCCAGCAGTCGACTAGGAGTTTACTTCTTC.

V and J are TRBV5-4 and TRBJ2-7; D ambiguous. Germline CDR1 and CDR2: SGHNT and YYREEE (reference sequence). Deletions cut 0 bases from V and 2 bases from J, with 9 bases between. The CDR3 totals 14 residues. As DNA, the CDR3 is TGTGCCAGCAGCTTGGATTCAGACACCTACGAGCAGTACTTC. Its translation: CASSLDSDTYEQYF.

This clone was seen a handful of times. The J gene is TRBJ1-4, the V gene TRBV18; D call uncertain. The germline gives CDR1 KGHSH, CDR2 LQKENI. V was shortened by 0 bases and J by 0 bases, with 11 bases between the two germline ends. This CDR3 is built from 17 residues. The CDR3 sequence is CASSPPPLGATNEKLFF. The DNA for the CDR3 is TGTGCCAGCTCACCACCTCCCCTAGGAGCAACTAATGAAAAACTGTTTTTT.

There are a few counts of this clone. The CDR3 DNA is TGTGCCAGCAGCGAGAACAGGGGGCGAGGCGGGAGCGGGTACAATGAGCAGTTCTTC. Its protein product is CASSENRGRGGSGYNEQFF. This chain joins TRBV9 and TRBJ2-1; the match to TRBD1 covers 9 bases. Per the germline V gene, CDR1 is SGDLS and CDR2 is YYNGEE. Trimming removed 3 bases from V and 4 bases from J; junction bases left unmatched: 17. CDR3 length: 19 amino acids.

This clone was seen only a few times. The CDR3 spells CASSIDRSVETQYF. In DNA form, the CDR3 reads TGTGCCAGTAGTATTGACAGGTCGGTGGAGACCCAGTACTTC. The chain combines TRBV19 with TRBJ2-5; a possible D gene is TRBD1 (6 bases). Trimming took 3 bases from V and 5 from J, leaving 13 bases between them. In germline, CDR1 is LNHDA, CDR2 SQIVND (reference sequence). CDR3 length: 14 residues.